What follows are 14 T cell receptor beta chains derived from one specimen sequenced in a study of cytomegalovirus exposure and HLA in healthy donors. PCR primers comprised 60 Vbeta and 13 Jbeta primers. The method was immunoSEQ multiplex PCR; TCRdb's version includes in-frame clones alone and lacks a portion of them. This sample carries over 100,000 clones, around 75% of them seen once, and the ten largest clones take roughly 0.87%. Specimen: PBMCs. All receptors come from a woman aged 30 to 39 in good health and CMV-seronegative.

This chain joins TRBV5-1 and TRBJ1-1, with D unclear. The CDR3 is 13 residues long. Germline V gene sequence: CDR1 SGHRS, CDR2 YFSETQ. Trimming removed 0 bases from V and 5 bases from J, with 8 bases in between. The CDR3 coding sequence is TGCGCCAGCAGCTTGGCAGACATGACTGAAGCTTTCTTT. Protein: CASSLADMTEAFF.

This sequence joins TRBV5-1 and TRBJ2-1, with D possibly matching TRBD1 (5 bases). This CDR3 region has 12 residues. Germline CDR1 reads SGHRS; CDR2 reads YFSETQ. The V end was cut by 5 bases, the J end by 8 bases, with 11 bases between. The CDR3 DNA reads TGCGCCAGCAGGGGGCGTGGGGATGAGCAGTTCTTC. As protein: CASRGRGDEQFF.

This sequence joins TRBV7-9 and TRBJ2-6; D gene unclear. CDR3 size: 15 residues. CDR1 SEHNR and CDR2 FQNEAQ come from the germline V gene (reference sequence). Trimming pared 5 bases from V and 0 bases from J, leaving 8 bases between. CDR3 region: CASSPHSSGANVLTF. As DNA, the CDR3 is TGTGCCAGCAGCCCCCACAGCTCTGGGGCCAACGTCCTGACTTTC.

This clone showed up just a few times. The chain joins TRBV5-1 to TRBJ1-1; TRBD1 might be the D (6 bases). Trimming took 4 bases from V and 6 from J, leaving 13 bases between them. The CDR3 has 13 amino acids. Per the germline V gene, CDR1 is SGHRS and CDR2 is YFSETQ. DNA of the CDR3: TGCGCCAGCAGCAAAGGGGGAGACGCTGAAGCTTTCTTT. This gives the protein CASSKGGDAEAFF. Full variable domain (missing parts from reference TRBV5-1 and TRBJ1-1): KAGVTQTPRYLIKTRGQQVTLSCSPISGHRSVSWYQQTPGQGLQFLFEYFSETQRNKGNFPGRFSGRQFSNSRSEMNVSTLELGDSALYLCASSKGGDAEAFFGQGTRLTVV.

J is TRBJ1-1 and V is TRBV4-2; D is possibly TRBD1 (5 bases). V lost 0 bases and J lost 7, with 18 bases in between. The CDR3 covers 16 residues. Per germline, CDR1 LGHNA and CDR2 YNFKEQ. The CDR3 sequence is CASSQEVVAGDVEAFF. As DNA, the CDR3 is TGTGCCAGCAGCCAAGAGGTGGTGGCGGGGGACGTTGAAGCTTTCTTT.

CDR3 region: CASSVAGPIYGYTF. The CDR3 bases are TGTGCCAGCAGTGTGGCAGGCCCAATCTATGGCTACACCTTC. The chain employs TRBV6-1 and TRBJ1-2; D not resolved. CDR3 length equals 14 residues. Germline CDR1 reads MNHNS; CDR2 reads SASEGT. Trimming cost V 4 bases and J 4 bases, with 13 bases left between them.

This chain links TRBV5-6 with TRBJ2-7; 8 bases map to TRBD1. This CDR3 comprises 13 residues. With 3 bases clipped from V and 5 bases from J, the junction kept 4 bases outside the gene matches. Germline V gene sequence: CDR1 SGHDT, CDR2 YYEEEE. Here the CDR3 reads CASSYQGADEQYF. The CDR3 DNA reads as TGTGCCAGCAGCTATCAGGGGGCTGACGAGCAGTACTTC.

The rearrangement joins TRBV7-9 to TRBJ1-2, with D hard to call. Trimming pared 5 bases from V and 2 bases from J, leaving 12 bases between. This CDR3 region has 14 residues. Germline-derived CDR1 and CDR2 are SEHNR and FQNEAQ (reference sequence). CDR3 coding DNA: TGTGCCAGCAGCCCCTACACGGGAAACTATGGCTACACCTTC. This translates into CASSPYTGNYGYTF.

The chain carries TRBV5-4 and TRBJ2-7, with 10 positions matching TRBD2. J lost 3 bases, V lost 7 bases, and 13 bases had no gene match. The CDR3 runs 16 residues. Germline CDR1 reads SGHNT; CDR2 reads YYREEE (reference sequence). This CDR3 is CASGTGTAGGLYEQYF. In DNA, the CDR3 is TGTGCCAGCGGGACGGGGACAGCGGGAGGGCTCTACGAGCAGTACTTC.

The chain uses TRBV5-1 and TRBJ1-1; perhaps TRBD1 as D (6 bases). CDR3 length: 13 amino acids. CDR1 and CDR2 (germline): SGHRS, YFSETQ. Trimming pared 4 bases from V and 4 bases from J, leaving 11 bases between. CDR3 residues: CASSQGGATEAFF. DNA of the CDR3: TGCGCCAGCAGCCAAGGGGGGGCCACTGAAGCTTTCTTT. Looking up the rest from reference TRBV5-1 and TRBJ1-1 gives the full variable domain: KAGVTQTPRYLIKTRGQQVTLSCSPISGHRSVSWYQQTPGQGLQFLFEYFSETQRNKGNFPGRFSGRQFSNSRSEMNVSTLELGDSALYLCASSQGGATEAFFGQGTRLTVV.

This clone turned up a few times. This sequence joins TRBV2 and TRBJ1-2, with TRBD1 matching over 7 bases. CDR3 length: 13 residues. With V trimmed by 4 bases and J by 4 bases, 3 bases remained unmatched. Germline V gene sequence: CDR1 SNHLY, CDR2 FYNNEI. CDR3 DNA sequence: TGTGCCAGCAGTGGGGACAGCAGCTATGGCTACACCTTC. It translates to CASSGDSSYGYTF.

This chain links TRBV19 with TRBJ1-2; no firm D call. The CDR3 length is 12 residues. Per germline, CDR1 LNHDA and CDR2 SQIVND (reference sequence). Deletions cut 7 bases from V and 0 bases from J, with 6 bases between. In DNA form, the CDR3 reads TGTGCCAGTACGCCAGCTAACTATGGCTACACCTTC. Its translation: CASTPANYGYTF.

The DNA of the CDR3 is TGTGCCAGCGGGAAGGGGGTGAACACTGAAGCTTTCTTT. It codes for CASGKGVNTEAFF. The chain couples TRBV6-5 to TRBJ1-1, with D perhaps TRBD1 (6 bases). Trimming took 8 bases from V and 0 from J, leaving 10 bases between them. The CDR3 has 13 residues. In germline, CDR1 is MNHEY, CDR2 SVGAGI.

The rearrangement uses TRBV19 and TRBJ2-1, with TRBD2 matching over 9 bases. CDR1 is LNHDA and CDR2 is SQIVND in the germline V gene (reference sequence). CDR3 length equals 15 residues. J gave up 6 bases and V 8 bases, and 11 bases lay outside the gene matches. This chain's CDR3 is CASVLAGGPGNEQFF. In nucleotides, the CDR3 is TGTGCCAGTGTGCTTGCGGGAGGGCCTGGCAATGAGCAGTTCTTC. The whole variable domain, filled in from reference TRBV19 and TRBJ2-1, reads DGGITQSPKYLFRKEGQNVTLSCEQNLNHDAMYWYRQDPGQGLRLIYYSQIVNDFQKGDIAEGYSVSREKKESFPLTVTSAQKNPTAFYLCASVLAGGPGNEQFFGPGTRLTVL.